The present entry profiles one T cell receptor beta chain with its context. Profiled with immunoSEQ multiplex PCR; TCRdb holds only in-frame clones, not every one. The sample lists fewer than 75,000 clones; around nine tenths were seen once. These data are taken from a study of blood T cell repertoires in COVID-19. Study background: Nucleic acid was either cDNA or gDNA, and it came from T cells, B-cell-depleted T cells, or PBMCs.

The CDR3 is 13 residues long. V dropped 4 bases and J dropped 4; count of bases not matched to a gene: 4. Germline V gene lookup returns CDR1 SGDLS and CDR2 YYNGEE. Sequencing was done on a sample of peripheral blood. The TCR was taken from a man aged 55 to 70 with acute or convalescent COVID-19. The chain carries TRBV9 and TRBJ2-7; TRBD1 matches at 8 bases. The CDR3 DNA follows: TGTGCCAGCAGCTCAGGGGGCGCGTACGAGCAGTACTTC. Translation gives CASSSGGAYEQYF.